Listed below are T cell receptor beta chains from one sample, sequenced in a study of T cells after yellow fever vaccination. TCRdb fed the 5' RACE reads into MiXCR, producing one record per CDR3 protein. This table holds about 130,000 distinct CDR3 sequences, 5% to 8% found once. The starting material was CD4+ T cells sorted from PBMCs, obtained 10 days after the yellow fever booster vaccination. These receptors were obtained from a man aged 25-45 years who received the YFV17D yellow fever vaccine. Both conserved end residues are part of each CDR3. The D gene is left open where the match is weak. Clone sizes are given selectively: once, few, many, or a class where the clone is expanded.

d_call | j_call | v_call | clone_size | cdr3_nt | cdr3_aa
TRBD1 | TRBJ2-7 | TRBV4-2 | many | TGTGCCAGCAGCCATTCAGGGACAGCCATTCACTCCTACGAGCAGTACTTC | CASSHSGTAIHSYEQYF
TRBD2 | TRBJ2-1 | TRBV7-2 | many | TGTGCCAGCAGCTTATGGACTAGCGGCCTCTCCTACAATGAGCAGTTCTTC | CASSLWTSGLSYNEQFF
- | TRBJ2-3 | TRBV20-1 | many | TGCAGTGCTAGAGTTACAGGGAGGGATACGCAGTATTTT | CSARVTGRDTQYF
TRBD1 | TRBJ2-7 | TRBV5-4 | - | TGTGCCAGCAGCTTGGGAGGAGGGGGACAGGCTCCCTACGAGCAGTACTTC | CASSLGGGGQAPYEQYF
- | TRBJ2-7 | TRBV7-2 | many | TGTGCCAGCAGCCTTAACCTCTACGAGCAGTACTTC | CASSLNLYEQYF
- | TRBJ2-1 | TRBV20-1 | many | TGCAGTGCTAGAGGTGGATACACCTACAATGAGCAGTTCTTC | CSARGGYTYNEQFF
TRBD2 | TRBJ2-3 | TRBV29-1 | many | TGCAGCGTTGATGGGACTAGCCGCGGGGGGCCAGATACGCAGTATTTT | CSVDGTSRGGPDTQYF
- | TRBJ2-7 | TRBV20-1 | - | TGCAGTGCTAGAGCCCAACGGGACTCCGCCTACGAGCAGTACTTC | CSARAQRDSAYEQYF
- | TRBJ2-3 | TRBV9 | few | TGTGCCAGCAGCGTAGAGGGAGCAGATACGCAGTATTTT | CASSVEGADTQYF
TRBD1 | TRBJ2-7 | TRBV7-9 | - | TGTGCCAGCAGCGGACATGGTGACAGGGCTCTCGAGCACGAGCAGTACTTC | CASSGHGDRALEHEQYF
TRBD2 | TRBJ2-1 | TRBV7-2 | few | TGTGCCAGCAGCTTCGGGTCACGGACTAGGGCTGGCAATGAGCAGTTCTTC | CASSFGSRTRAGNEQFF
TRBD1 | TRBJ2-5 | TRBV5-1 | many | TGCGCCAGCAGCGAGAACAGGGGGGAAGAGACCCAGTACTTC | CASSENRGEETQYF
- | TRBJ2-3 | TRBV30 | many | TGTGCCTGGGCGGCGGCAGATACGCAGTATTTT | CAWAAADTQYF
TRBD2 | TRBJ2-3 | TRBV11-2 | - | TGTGCCAGCAGCATTAGCGGGAGACCAGATACGCAGTATTTT | CASSISGRPDTQYF
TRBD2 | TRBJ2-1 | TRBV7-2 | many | TGTGCCAGCAGCTTCGAGGGGACTAGCAAGTTCTTC | CASSFEGTSKFF
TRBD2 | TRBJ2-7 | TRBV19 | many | TGTGCCAGTAGTATGCTAGCGGGGGTCTCCTACGAGCAGTACTTC | CASSMLAGVSYEQYF
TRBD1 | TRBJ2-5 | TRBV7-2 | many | TGTGCCAGCAGCTTAGGGGACAGGGACCAAGAGACCCAGTACTTC | CASSLGDRDQETQYF
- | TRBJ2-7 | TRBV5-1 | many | TGCGCCAGCGGACTACAGGGGCGTTCCTACGAGCAGTACTTC | CASGLQGRSYEQYF
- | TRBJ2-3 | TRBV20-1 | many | TGCAGTGCTGAAGCCCGGGGCAGCGGGCACGGCACAGATACGCAGTATTTT | CSAEARGSGHGTDTQYF
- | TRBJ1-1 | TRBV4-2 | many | TGTGCCAGCAGCCAAGATACAGGGCCAGGGTCTGAAGCTTTCTTT | CASSQDTGPGSEAFF
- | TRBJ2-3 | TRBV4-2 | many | TGTGCCAGCAGCCAGGGGGTAGCGGGAGACAGGGGGGCAGATACGCAGTATTTT | CASSQGVAGDRGADTQYF
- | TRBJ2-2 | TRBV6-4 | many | TGTGCCAGCAGCGCCCAGGGCACCGGGGAGCTGTTTTTT | CASSAQGTGELFF
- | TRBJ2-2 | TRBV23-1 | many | TGCGCCAGCAGTCAAAGAACCGGGGAGCTGTTTTTT | CASSQRTGELFF
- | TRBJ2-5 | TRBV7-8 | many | TGTGCCAGCAGCTTAGCGACGGACCAAGAGACCCAGTACTTC | CASSLATDQETQYF
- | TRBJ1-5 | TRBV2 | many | TGTGCCAGTGACGTAGGCCGACCCCAGCCCCAGCATTTT | CASDVGRPQPQHF
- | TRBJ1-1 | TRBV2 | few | TGTGCCAGCAGTGAAGGGGGCTGGGACACTGAAGCTTTCTTT | CASSEGGWDTEAFF
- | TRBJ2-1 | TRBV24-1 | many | TGTGCCACACAGCACAATGAGCAGTTCTTC | CATQHNEQFF
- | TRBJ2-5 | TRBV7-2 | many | TGTGCCAGCAGACAGGGCGGAGACGAGACCCAGTACTTC | CASRQGGDETQYF
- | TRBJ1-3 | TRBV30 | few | TGTGCCTGGAGTCGGTTCTCTGGAAACACCATATATTTT | CAWSRFSGNTIYF
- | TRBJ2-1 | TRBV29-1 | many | TGCAGCGGTAGGGGACTTAGCTCCTACAATGAGCAGTTCTTC | CSGRGLSSYNEQFF
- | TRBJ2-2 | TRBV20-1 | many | TGCAGTGCTATAGACGCGAACACCGGGGAGCTGTTTTTT | CSAIDANTGELFF
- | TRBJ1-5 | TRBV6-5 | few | TGTGCCAGCAACATACAGGGCGGGCCCCAGCATTTT | CASNIQGGPQHF
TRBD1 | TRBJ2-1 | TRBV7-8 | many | TGTGCCAGCAACCTCCGGGACAGAGAATACAATGAGCAGTTCTTC | CASNLRDREYNEQFF
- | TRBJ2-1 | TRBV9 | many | TGTGCCAGCAGCTCCTCTGGGTCGGGAACCTACAATGAGCAGTTCTTC | CASSSSGSGTYNEQFF
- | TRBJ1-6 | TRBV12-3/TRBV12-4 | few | TGTGCCAGCAGTTTTGGTTCACCCCTCCACTTT | CASSFGSPLHF
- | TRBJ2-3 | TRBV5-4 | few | TGTGCCAGCAGCTTCCCGGGCGGGCACGGGAGCAATCAGCCCCAGTATTTT | CASSFPGGHGSNQPQYF
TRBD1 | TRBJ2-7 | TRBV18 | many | TGTGCCAGCCACCCCCCCAGGGGGCATTCAAGCTCCTACGAGCAGTACTTC | CASHPPRGHSSSYEQYF
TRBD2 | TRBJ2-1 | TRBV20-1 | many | TGCAGTGCTAGAGTCCTAGCGGGAGGGCTCCGGGAGCAGTTCTTC | CSARVLAGGLREQFF
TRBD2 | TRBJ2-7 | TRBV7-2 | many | TGTGCCAGCAGCTTAGGGGCTAGCGGAGGATACGAGCAGTACTTC | CASSLGASGGYEQYF
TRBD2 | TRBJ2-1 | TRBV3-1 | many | TGTGCCAGCAGCCAAGAAGCATTGATAGCGGGAGTATCTAGCTCCTACAATGAGCAGTTCTTC | CASSQEALIAGVSSSYNEQFF
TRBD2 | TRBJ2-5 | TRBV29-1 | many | TGCAGCGTTGATATGAGGAGGACTAGCGGAATTCAAGAGACCCAGTACTTC | CSVDMRRTSGIQETQYF
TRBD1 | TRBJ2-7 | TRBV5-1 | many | TGCGCCAGCAGCGGGGGACAGGGACTCTACGAGCAGTACTTC | CASSGGQGLYEQYF
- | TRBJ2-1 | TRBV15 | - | TGTGCCACCAGCAGAGGACTGACGAGCTCCTACAATGAGCAGTTCTTC | CATSRGLTSSYNEQFF
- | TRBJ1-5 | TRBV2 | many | TGTGCCAGCAGTGAGGTCACCAATCAGCCCCAGCATTTT | CASSEVTNQPQHF
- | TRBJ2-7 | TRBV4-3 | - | TGCGCCAGCAGCCAAGATTACGGGGCGAAGGGCGAGCAGTACTTC | CASSQDYGAKGEQYF
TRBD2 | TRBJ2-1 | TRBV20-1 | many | TGCAGTGCCCGGACTAGCGGGCCCAAATCCTACAATGAGCAGTTCTTC | CSARTSGPKSYNEQFF
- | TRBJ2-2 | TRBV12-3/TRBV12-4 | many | TGTGCCAGCAGTTTAGGGGCGACCGGGGAGCTGTTTTTT | CASSLGATGELFF
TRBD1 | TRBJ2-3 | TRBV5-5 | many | TGTGCCAGCAGCTGGCGGACAGGGGAGCACGAAGGATTT | CASSWRTGEHEGF
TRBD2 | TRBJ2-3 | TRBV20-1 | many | TGCAGTGCTGAAGCGGGGAGGGCGGAAGGGATTGGGCAGTATTTT | CSAEAGRAEGIGQYF
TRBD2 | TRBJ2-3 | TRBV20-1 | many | TGCAGTGCCACCTCTAGCGGCAGCACAGATACGCAGTATTTT | CSATSSGSTDTQYF
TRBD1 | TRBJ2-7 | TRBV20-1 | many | TGCAGTGCAAGGACAGGGTACGAGCAGTACTTC | CSARTGYEQYF
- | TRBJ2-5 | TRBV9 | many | TGTGCCAGCAGCGTAAGCCTGGGGGAGACCCAGTACTTC | CASSVSLGETQYF
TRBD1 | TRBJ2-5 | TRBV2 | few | TGTGCCAGCAGCCAAGCAGGGACAGGTTTTGGCGAGACCCAGTACTTC | CASSQAGTGFGETQYF